This is a list of T cell receptor beta chains from one sample in a study of T cell changes during pregnancy in multiple sclerosis. Repertoires were generated with immunoSEQ multiplex PCR, while TCRdb's copy carries only in-frame clones and drops some. The sample has about 52,000 clones, around 92% seen once. Sequences were derived from CD4+ T cells from peripheral blood mononuclear cells, sampled in the third trimester of pregnancy. The receptor set was obtained from a female donor with multiple sclerosis, enrolled in a pregnancy study. The CDR3 runs from the conserved cysteine through the conserved F or W. The D gene is left open where the match is weak. Rows may omit the clone size; those that give it use once, few, many or a size class.

d_call clone_size j_call v_call cdr3_aa cdr3_nt
- - TRBJ1-5 TRBV6-6 CASSYQSSNQPQHF TGTGCCAGCAGTTACCAGTCGAGCAATCAGCCCCAGCATTTT
TRBD2 - TRBJ2-1 TRBV19 CASSIGFPQRGGEQFF TGTGCCAGTAGTATAGGGTTCCCCCAGCGGGGGGGTGAGCAGTTCTTC
- - TRBJ1-2 TRBV2 CASSEGQGYGYTF TGTGCCAGCAGTGAAGGTCAGGGTTATGGCTACACCTTC
- - TRBJ1-1 TRBV18 CASSPAREAFF TGTGCCAGCTCACCCGCCAGGGAAGCTTTCTTT
- - TRBJ2-3 TRBV7-2 CASSLSGDGYTQYF TGTGCCAGCAGCTTATCGGGGGACGGGTATACGCAGTATTTT
TRBD1 - TRBJ2-1 TRBV9 CASSVEGQGAREQFF TGTGCCAGCAGCGTGGAGGGACAGGGGGCGCGGGAGCAGTTCTTC
TRBD1 once TRBJ1-1 TRBV2 CASRLRTGMNTEAFF TGTGCCAGCAGATTGAGGACAGGGATGAACACTGAAGCTTTCTTT
TRBD2 - TRBJ2-1 TRBV11-2 CASNLGLANYEQFF TGTGCCAGCAACCTGGGACTAGCCAATTATGAGCAGTTCTTC
- few TRBJ1-1 TRBV25-1 CASSDRWANTEAFF TGTGCCAGCAGTGATCGGTGGGCGAACACTGAAGCTTTCTTT
- few TRBJ1-4 TRBV7-2 CASSLVAPRGDEKLFF TGTGCCAGCAGCTTAGTAGCCCCCAGGGGTGATGAAAAACTGTTTTTT
- - TRBJ1-1 TRBV2 CASSEARGAGEGEAFF TGTGCCAGCAGTGAAGCGCGAGGCGCAGGGGAAGGCGAAGCTTTCTTT
TRBD1 - TRBJ1-3 TRBV6-6 CASSTQGEENTIYF TGTGCCAGCAGTACGCAGGGGGAAGAAAACACCATATATTTT
TRBD1 - TRBJ1-1 TRBV7-2 CASSLRTGSNTEAFF TGTGCCAGCAGCTTGCGGACAGGCTCGAACACTGAAGCTTTCTTT
- - TRBJ2-4 TRBV19 CASSKAAVMNIQYF TGTGCCAGTAGTAAGGCGGCCGTAATGAACATTCAGTACTTC
TRBD2 - TRBJ2-2 TRBV7-2 CASSSGLAGVTGELFF TGTGCCAGCAGCTCGGGACTAGCGGGGGTGACCGGGGAGCTGTTTTTT
- - TRBJ1-1 TRBV9 CASSVESGREAFF TGTGCCAGCAGCGTAGAGTCAGGCCGAGAAGCTTTCTTT
TRBD1 - TRBJ1-2 TRBV7-2 CASSTGQVNYGYTF TGTGCCAGCAGCACCGGACAGGTTAACTATGGCTACACCTTC
- - TRBJ1-2 TRBV7-3 CASSLPGNGYTF TGTGCCAGCAGCTTACCAGGGAATGGTTACACCTTC
TRBD2 once TRBJ2-7 TRBV7-3 CASSLDGGAFYEQYF TGTGCCAGCAGCTTGGACGGGGGGGCCTTCTACGAGCAGTACTTC
TRBD2 - TRBJ2-3 TRBV7-2 CASSLGASGGVVDTQYF TGTGCCAGCAGCTTAGGCGCTAGCGGGGGGGTAGTAGATACGCAGTATTTT
TRBD2 - TRBJ2-1 TRBV7-3 CASSYTGTSGGAGLNEQFF TGTGCCAGCAGCTATACCGGGACTAGCGGGGGAGCGGGGCTCAATGAGCAGTTCTTC
- - TRBJ1-5 TRBV2 CASSAGNSNQPQHF TGTGCCAGCAGTGCGGGAAATAGCAATCAGCCCCAGCATTTT